These 3 T cell receptor beta chains were all obtained from the same sample, sequenced in a study of cytomegalovirus exposure and HLA in healthy donors. PCR amplification relied on 60 Vbeta primers (plus 13 Jbeta primers). Profiled with immunoSEQ multiplex PCR; TCRdb holds only in-frame clones, not every one. The repertoire consists of 90,000 to 120,000 clones, with 75% to 85% occurring once and the leading ten covering over 4%. The sequenced material came from PBMCs. The receptors stem from a female donor in good health and CMV-seropositive.

This sequence joins TRBV21-1 and TRBJ2-5; the table assigns TRBD1, which was not confirmed against the DNA. TRBV21-1 is assigned pseudogene status. This CDR3 has 18 amino acids. The CDR3 DNA reads TGTGCCAGCAGCCCCTCTCGCTCGTGGGGGCTAAAGGAAGAGACCCAGTACTTC. It yields the protein CASSPSRSWGLKEETQYF.

The rearrangement joins TRBV19 to TRBJ2-1; tentative D call: TRBD2 (5 bases). The CDR3 loop spans 12 amino acids. CDR1 LNHDA and CDR2 SQIVND come from the germline V gene (reference sequence). V lost 5 bases, J lost 9 bases, and 11 bases lay in between. CDR3 in amino acids: CASSEGGSEQFF. DNA for the CDR3: TGTGCCAGTAGTGAGGGCGGATCTGAGCAGTTCTTC.

The chain employs TRBV11-2 and TRBJ2-5, with TRBD1 matching 8 bases. The CDR3 loop spans 15 amino acids. Per the germline V gene, CDR1 is SGHAT and CDR2 is FQNNGV. The V segment lost 5 bases and the J segment 2 bases; nucleotides outside the gene matches: 7. CDR3 coding DNA: TGTGCCAGCAGCCCGCGGACAGGGCGGCAAGAGACCCAGTACTTC. Residues: CASSPRTGRQETQYF. The full variable domain, in which reference TRBV11-2 and TRBJ2-5 provide the parts outside the CDR3, is EAGVAQSPRYKIIEKRQSVAFWCNPISGHATLYWYQQILGQGPKLLIQFQNNGVVDDSQLPKDRFSAERLKGVDSTLKIQPAKLEDSAVYLCASSPRTGRQETQYFGPGTRLLVL.